Reported below is one TCR beta chain. The CDR3 is made up of 14 amino acids. Trimming left V 8 bases short and J 3 bases short, with 16 bases between. Germline assignment: CDR1 LGHDT and CDR2 YNNKEL (reference sequence). Assay: immunoSEQ multiplex PCR; the TCRdb copy retains only in-frame clones and omits some. The table has around 430,000 clones, about 86% seen once. This sample is part of a study of blood T cell repertoires in COVID-19. The receptor comes from a woman between 50 and 59 years old who had recovered from COVID-19. The sequenced sample was PBMCs or T cells enriched from blood (not recorded which). The chain joins TRBV3-1 (or the pseudogene TRBV3-2) to TRBJ1-1; possible D gene TRBD1, 5 bases. The CDR3 nucleotides read TGTGCCAGCGGGGCAACCCGACAGTACACTGAAGCTTTCTTT. Translating gives CASGATRQYTEAFF.